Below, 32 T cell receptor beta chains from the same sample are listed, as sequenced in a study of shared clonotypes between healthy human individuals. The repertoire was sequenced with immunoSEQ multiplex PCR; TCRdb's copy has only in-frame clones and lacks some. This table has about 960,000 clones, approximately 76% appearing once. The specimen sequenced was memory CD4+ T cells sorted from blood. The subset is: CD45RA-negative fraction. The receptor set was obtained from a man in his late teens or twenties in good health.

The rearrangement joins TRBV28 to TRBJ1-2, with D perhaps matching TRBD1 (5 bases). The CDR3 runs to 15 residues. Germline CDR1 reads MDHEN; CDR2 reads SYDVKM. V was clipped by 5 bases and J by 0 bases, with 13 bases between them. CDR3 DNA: TGTGCCAGCAGTCAATATCGGGGCCCTAACTATGGCTACACCTTC. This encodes CASSQYRGPNYGYTF.

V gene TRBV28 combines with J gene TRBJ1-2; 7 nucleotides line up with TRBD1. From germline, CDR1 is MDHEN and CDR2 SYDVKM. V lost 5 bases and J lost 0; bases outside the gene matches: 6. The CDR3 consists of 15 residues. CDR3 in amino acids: CASSPGGSANYGYTF. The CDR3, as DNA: TGTGCCAGCAGTCCAGGGGGTTCGGCTAACTATGGCTACACCTTC.

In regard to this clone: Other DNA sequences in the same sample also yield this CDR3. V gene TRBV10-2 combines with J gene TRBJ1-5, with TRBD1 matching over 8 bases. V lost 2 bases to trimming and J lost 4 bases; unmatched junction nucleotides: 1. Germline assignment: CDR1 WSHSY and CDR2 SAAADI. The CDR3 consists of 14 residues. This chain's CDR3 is CASSEDRGNQPQHF. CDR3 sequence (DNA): TGCGCCAGCAGTGAGGACAGGGGAAATCAGCCCCAGCATTTT.

The CDR3 loop reads CASSFGNEQFF. For the CDR3, the DNA is TGTGCCAGCAGCTTCGGCAATGAGCAGTTCTTC. The V and J genes are TRBV5-4 and TRBJ2-1; D remains unclear. CDR1 is SGHNT and CDR2 is YYREEE in the germline V gene (reference sequence). Trimming removed 2 bases at V and 6 bases at J, with 3 bases between. This CDR3 has 11 amino acids.

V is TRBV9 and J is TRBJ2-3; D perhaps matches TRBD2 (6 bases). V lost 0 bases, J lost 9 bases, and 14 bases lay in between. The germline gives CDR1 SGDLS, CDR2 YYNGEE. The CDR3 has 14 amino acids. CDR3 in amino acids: CASSVGVADVTQYF. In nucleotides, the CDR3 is TGTGCCAGCAGCGTAGGGGTAGCGGATGTAACGCAGTATTTT. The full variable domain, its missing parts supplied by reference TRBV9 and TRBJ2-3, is DSGVTQTPKHLITATGQRVTLRCSPRSGDLSVYWYQQSLDQGLQFLIQYYNGEERAKGNILERFSAQQFPDLHSELNLSSLELGDSALYFCASSVGVADVTQYFGPGTRLTVL.

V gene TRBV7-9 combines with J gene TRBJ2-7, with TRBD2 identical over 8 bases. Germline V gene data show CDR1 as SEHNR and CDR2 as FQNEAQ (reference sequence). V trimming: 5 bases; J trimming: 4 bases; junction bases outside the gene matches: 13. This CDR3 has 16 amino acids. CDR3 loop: CASSRSSGSETYEQYF. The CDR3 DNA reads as TGTGCCAGCAGCCGCTCAAGCGGGAGCGAGACTTACGAGCAGTACTTC.

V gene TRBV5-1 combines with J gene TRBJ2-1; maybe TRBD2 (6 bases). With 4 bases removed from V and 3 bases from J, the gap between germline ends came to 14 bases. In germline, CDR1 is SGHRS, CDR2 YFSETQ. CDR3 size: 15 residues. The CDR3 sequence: CASSPYGGDYNEQFF. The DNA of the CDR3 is TGCGCCAGCAGCCCCTACGGGGGAGACTACAATGAGCAGTTCTTC.

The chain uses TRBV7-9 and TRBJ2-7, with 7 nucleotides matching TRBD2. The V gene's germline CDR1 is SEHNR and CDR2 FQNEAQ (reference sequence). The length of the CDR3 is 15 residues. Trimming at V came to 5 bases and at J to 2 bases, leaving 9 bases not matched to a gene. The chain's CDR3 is CASSPGGGRTYEQYF. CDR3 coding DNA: TGTGCCAGCAGCCCTGGGGGAGGGCGTACCTACGAGCAGTACTTC.

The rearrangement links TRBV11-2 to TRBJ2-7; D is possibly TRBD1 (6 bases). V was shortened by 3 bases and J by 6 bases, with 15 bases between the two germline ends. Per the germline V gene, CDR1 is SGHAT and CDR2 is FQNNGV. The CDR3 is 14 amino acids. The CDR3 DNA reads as TGTGCCAGCAGCTTTGACAGGTTTGTAGGCGAGCAGTACTTC. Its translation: CASSFDRFVGEQYF.

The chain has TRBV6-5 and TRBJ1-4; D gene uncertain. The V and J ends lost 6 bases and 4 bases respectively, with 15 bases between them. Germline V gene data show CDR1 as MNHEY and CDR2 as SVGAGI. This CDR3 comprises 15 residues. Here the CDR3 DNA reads TGTGCCAGCAGCCCCCAAGGTCTTCTTAATGAAAAACTGTTTTTT. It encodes CASSPQGLLNEKLFF.

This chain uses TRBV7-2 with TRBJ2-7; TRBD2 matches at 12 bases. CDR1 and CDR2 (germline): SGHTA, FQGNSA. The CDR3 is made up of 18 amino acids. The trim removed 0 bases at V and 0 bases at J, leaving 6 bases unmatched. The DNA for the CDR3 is TGTGCCAGCAGCTTAGCACTAGCGGGAGGTGGGTTCTCCTACGAGCAGTACTTC. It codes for CASSLALAGGGFSYEQYF.

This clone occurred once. The CDR3 DNA follows: TGCGCCAGCAGACATATAGCGGGCGGCAATGAGCAGTTCTTC. Protein product: CASRHIAGGNEQFF. This rearrangement joins TRBV4-3 to TRBJ2-1; 7 bases line up with TRBD2. With V trimmed by 6 bases and J by 6 bases, 8 bases remained unmatched. The germline V gene encodes CDR1 LGHNA and CDR2 YSLEER. CDR3 size: 14 residues.

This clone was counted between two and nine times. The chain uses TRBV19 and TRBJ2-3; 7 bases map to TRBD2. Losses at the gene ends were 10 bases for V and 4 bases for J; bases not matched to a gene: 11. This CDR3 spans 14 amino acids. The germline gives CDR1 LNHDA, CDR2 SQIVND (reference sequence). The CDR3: CATWDYGRSDTQYF. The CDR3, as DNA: TGTGCCACCTGGGACTATGGGAGGTCAGATACGCAGTATTTT.

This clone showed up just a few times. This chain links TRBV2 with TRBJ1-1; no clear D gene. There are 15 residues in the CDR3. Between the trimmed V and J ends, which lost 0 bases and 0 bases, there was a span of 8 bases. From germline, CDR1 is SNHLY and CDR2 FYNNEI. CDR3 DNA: TGTGCCAGCAGTGAAGCTATGGGCCTGAACACTGAAGCTTTCTTT. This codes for CASSEAMGLNTEAFF. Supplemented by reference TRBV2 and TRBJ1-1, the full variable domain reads EPEVTQTPSHQVTQMGQEVILRCVPISNHLYFYWYRQILGQKVEFLVSFYNNEISEKSEIFDDQFSVERPDGSNFTLKIRSTKLEDSAMYFCASSEAMGLNTEAFFGQGTRLTVV.

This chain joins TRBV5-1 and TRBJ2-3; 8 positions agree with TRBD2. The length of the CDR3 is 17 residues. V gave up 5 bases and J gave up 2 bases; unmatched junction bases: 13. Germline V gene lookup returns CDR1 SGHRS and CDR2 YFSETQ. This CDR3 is CASRPPPGGPTTDTQYF. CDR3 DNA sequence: TGCGCCAGCAGACCCCCCCCGGGGGGGCCGACCACAGATACGCAGTATTTT.

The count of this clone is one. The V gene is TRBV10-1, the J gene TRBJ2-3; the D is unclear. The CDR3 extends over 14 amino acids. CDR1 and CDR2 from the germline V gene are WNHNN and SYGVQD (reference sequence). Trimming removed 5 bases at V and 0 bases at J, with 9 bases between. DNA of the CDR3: TGCGCCAGCAGTTTGACACTTAGCACAGATACGCAGTATTTT. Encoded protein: CASSLTLSTDTQYF.

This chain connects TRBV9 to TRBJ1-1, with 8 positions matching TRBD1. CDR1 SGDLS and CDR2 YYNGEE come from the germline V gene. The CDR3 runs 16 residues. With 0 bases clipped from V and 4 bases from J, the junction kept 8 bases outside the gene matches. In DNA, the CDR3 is TGTGCCAGCAGCGTAGATGCAGGGGGCAGGGGCACTGAAGCTTTCTTT. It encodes CASSVDAGGRGTEAFF.

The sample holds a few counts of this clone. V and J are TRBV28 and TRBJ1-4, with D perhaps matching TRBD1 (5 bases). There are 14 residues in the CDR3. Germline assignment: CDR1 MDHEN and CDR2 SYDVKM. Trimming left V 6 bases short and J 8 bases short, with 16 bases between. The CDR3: CASSLSGAREKLFF. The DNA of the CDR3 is TGTGCCAGCAGCCTCTCCGGGGCGCGGGAAAAACTGTTTTTT.

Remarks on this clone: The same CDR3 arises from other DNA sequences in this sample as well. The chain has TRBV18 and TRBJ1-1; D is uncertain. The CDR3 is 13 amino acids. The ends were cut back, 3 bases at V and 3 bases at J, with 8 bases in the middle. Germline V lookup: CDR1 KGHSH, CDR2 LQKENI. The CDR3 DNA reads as TGTGCCAGCTCACCGTCGCTGGACACTGAAGCTTTCTTT. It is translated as CASSPSLDTEAFF.

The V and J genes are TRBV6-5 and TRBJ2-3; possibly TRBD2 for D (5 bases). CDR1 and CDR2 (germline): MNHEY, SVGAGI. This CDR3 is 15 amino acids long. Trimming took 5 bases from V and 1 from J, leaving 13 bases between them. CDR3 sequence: CASSRTFGGTDTQYF. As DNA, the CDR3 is TGTGCCAGCAGTCGGACGTTCGGGGGCACAGATACGCAGTATTTT.

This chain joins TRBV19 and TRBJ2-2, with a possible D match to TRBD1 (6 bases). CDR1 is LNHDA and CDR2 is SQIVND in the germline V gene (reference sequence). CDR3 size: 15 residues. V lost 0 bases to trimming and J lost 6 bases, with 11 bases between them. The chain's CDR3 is CASSIEQGKAGELFF. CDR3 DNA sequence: TGTGCCAGTAGTATAGAACAGGGAAAAGCCGGGGAGCTGTTTTTT.

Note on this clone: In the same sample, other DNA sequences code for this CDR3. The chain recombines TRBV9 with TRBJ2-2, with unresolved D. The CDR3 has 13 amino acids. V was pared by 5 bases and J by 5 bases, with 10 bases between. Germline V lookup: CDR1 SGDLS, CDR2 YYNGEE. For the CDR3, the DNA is TGTGCCAGCAGTGTGGGCCGGACCGGGGAGCTGTTTTTT. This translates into CASSVGRTGELFF.

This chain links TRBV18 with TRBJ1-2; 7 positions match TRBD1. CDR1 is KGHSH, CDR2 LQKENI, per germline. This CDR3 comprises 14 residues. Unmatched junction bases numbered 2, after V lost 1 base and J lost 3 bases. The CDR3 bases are TGTGCCAGCTCACCACTAGGGACAGACTATGGCTACACCTTC. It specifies CASSPLGTDYGYTF.

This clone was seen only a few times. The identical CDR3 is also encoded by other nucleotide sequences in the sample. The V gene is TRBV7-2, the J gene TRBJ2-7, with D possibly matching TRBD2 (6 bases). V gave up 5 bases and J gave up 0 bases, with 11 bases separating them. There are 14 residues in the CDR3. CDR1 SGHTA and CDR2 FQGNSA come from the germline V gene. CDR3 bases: TGTGCCAGCAGCCTGGACTACAGCTCCTACGAGCAGTACTTC. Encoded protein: CASSLDYSSYEQYF.

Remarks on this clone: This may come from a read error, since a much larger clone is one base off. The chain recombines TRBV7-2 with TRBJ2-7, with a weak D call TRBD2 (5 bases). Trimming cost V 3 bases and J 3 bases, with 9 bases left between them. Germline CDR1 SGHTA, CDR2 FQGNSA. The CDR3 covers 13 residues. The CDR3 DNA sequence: TGTGCCAGCAGCTTGGACGGGGACTACGAGCAGTACTTC. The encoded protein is CASSLDGDYEQYF.

The CDR3 region is CASSFSSTEAFF. CDR3 coding DNA: TGTGCCAGCAGCTTTTCGAGCACTGAAGCTTTCTTT. V and J are TRBV5-5 and TRBJ1-1; D is ambiguous. Trimming removed 2 bases at V and 4 bases at J, with 6 bases between. The CDR3 contains 12 residues. Germline CDR1 SGHKS, CDR2 YYEKEE (reference sequence).

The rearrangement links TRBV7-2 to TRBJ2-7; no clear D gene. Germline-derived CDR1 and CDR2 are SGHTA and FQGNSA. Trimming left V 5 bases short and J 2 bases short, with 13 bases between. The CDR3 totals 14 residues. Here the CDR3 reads CASSPSRGTYEQYF. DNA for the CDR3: TGTGCCAGCAGCCCAAGCCGAGGTACCTACGAGCAGTACTTC. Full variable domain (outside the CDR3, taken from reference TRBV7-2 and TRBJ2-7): GAGVSQSPSNKVTEKGKDVELRCDPISGHTALYWYRQSLGQGLEFLIYFQGNSAPDKSGLPSDRFSAERTGGSVSTLTIQRTQQEDSAVYLCASSPSRGTYEQYFGPGTRLTVT.

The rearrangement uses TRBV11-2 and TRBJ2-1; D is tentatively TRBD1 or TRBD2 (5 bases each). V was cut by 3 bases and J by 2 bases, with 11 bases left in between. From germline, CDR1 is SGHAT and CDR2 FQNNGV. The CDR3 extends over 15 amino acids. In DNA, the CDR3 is TGTGCCAGCAGCTTCCGGGACCTACCCTACAATGAGCAGTTCTTC. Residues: CASSFRDLPYNEQFF.

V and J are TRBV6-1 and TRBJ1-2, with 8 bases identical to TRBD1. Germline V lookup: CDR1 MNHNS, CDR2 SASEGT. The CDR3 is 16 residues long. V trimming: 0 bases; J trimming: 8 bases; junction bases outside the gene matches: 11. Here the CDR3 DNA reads TGTGCCAGCAGTGAAGCGCTTGGCAGGGGGCCGATAGGCTACACCTTC. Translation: CASSEALGRGPIGYTF.

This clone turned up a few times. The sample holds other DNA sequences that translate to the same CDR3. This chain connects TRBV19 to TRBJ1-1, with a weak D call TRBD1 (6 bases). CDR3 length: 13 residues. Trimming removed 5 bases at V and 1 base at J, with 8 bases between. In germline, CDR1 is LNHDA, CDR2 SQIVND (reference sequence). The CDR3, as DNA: TGTGCCAGTAGTCGACAGGCGAACACTGAAGCTTTCTTT. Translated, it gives CASSRQANTEAFF.

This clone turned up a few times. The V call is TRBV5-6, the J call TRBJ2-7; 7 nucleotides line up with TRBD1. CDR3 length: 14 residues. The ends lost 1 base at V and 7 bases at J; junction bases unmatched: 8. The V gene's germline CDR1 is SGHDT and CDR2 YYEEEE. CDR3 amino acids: CASSLPDRAREQYF. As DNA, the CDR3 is TGTGCCAGCAGCTTGCCTGACAGGGCAAGAGAGCAGTACTTC.

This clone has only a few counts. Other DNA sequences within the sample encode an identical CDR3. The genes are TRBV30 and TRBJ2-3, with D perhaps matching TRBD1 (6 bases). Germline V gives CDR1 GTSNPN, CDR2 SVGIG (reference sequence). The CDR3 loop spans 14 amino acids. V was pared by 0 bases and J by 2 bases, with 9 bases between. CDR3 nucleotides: TGTGCCTGGAGTGTACAGGGCTCCACAGATACGCAGTATTTT. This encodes CAWSVQGSTDTQYF. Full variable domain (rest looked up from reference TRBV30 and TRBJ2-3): SQTIHQWPATLVQPVGSPLSLECTVEGTSNPNLYWYRQAAGRGLQLLFYSVGIGQISSEVPQNLSASRPQDRQFILSSKKLLLSDSGFYLCAWSVQGSTDTQYFGPGTRLTVL.